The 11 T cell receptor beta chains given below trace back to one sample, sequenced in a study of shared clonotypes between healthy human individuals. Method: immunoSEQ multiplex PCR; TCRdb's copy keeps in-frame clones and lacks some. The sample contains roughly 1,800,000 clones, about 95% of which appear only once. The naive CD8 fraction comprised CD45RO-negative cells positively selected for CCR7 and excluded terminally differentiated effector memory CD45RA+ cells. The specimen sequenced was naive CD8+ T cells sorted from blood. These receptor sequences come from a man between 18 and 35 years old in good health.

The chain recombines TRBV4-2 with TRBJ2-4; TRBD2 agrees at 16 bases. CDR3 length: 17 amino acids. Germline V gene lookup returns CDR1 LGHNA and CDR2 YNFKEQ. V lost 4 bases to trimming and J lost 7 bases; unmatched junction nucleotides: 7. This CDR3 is CASSLGTSGGALNIQYF. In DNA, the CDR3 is TGTGCCAGCAGCCTAGGGACTAGCGGGGGGGCCTTGAACATTCAGTACTTC.

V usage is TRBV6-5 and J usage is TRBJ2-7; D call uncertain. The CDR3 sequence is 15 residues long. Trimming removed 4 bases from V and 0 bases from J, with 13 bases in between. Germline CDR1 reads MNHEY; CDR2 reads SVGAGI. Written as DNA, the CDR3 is TGTGCCAGCAGTTCCGAGGCCCTTAGCTCCTACGAGCAGTACTTC. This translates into CASSSEALSSYEQYF.

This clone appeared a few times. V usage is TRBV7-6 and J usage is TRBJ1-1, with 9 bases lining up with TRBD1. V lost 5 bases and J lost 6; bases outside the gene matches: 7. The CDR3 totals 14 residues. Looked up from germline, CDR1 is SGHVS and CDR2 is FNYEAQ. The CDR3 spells CASSPTTGGPEAFF. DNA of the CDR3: TGTGCCAGCAGCCCGACCACAGGGGGCCCTGAAGCTTTCTTT.

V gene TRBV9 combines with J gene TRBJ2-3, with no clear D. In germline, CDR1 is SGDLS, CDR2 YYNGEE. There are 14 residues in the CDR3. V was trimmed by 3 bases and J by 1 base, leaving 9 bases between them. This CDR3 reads CASSATKRTDTQYF. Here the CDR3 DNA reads TGTGCCAGCAGCGCCACGAAACGCACAGATACGCAGTATTTT. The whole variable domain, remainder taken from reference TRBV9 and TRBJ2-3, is DSGVTQTPKHLITATGQRVTLRCSPRSGDLSVYWYQQSLDQGLQFLIQYYNGEERAKGNILERFSAQQFPDLHSELNLSSLELGDSALYFCASSATKRTDTQYFGPGTRLTVL.

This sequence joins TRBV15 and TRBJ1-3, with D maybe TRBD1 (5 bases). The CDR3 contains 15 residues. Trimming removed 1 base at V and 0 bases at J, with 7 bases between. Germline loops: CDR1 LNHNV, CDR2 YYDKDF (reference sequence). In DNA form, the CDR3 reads TGTGCCACCAGCAGAGGTGGGGGCTCTGGAAACACCATATATTTT. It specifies CATSRGGGSGNTIYF.

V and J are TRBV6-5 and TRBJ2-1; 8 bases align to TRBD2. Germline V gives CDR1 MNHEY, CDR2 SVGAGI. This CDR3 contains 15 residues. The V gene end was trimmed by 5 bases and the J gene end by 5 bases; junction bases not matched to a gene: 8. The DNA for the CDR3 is TGTGCCAGCAGTCCGGTAGCGGGACTAAACAATGAGCAGTTCTTC. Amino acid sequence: CASSPVAGLNNEQFF.

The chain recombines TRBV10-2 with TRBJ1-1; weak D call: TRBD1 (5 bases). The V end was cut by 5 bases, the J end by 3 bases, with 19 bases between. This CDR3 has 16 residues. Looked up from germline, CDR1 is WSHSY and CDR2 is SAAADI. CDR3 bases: TGCGCCAGCAGTTCGGGGCCTGGGATTGGGGACACTGAAGCTTTCTTT. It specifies CASSSGPGIGDTEAFF.

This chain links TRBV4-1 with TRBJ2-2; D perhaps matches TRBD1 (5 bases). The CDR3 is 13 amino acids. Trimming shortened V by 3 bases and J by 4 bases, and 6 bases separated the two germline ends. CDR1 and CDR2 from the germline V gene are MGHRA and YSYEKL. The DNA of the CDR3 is TGCGCCAGCAGCCACCAGGGCACCGGGGAGCTGTTTTTT. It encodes CASSHQGTGELFF.

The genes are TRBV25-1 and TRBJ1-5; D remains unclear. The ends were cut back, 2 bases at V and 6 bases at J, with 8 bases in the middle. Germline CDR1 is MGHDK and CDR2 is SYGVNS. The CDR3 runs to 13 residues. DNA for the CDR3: TGTGCCAGCAGTGAAAGGGAGGGTCAGCCCCAGCATTTT. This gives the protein CASSEREGQPQHF.

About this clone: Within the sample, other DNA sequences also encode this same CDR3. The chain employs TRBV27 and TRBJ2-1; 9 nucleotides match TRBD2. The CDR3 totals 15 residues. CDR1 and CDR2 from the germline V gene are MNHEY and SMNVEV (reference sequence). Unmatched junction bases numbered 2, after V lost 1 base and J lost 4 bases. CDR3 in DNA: TGTGCCAGCAGTTTATTGACTAGCGGATACAATGAGCAGTTCTTC. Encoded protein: CASSLLTSGYNEQFF.

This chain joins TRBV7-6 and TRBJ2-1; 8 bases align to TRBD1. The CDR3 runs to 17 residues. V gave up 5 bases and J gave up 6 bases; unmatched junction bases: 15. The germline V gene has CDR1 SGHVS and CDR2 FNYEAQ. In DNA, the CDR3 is TGTGCCAGCAGCCCCGATGCTCCAGGGGGCTCTGGCAATGAGCAGTTCTTC. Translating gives CASSPDAPGGSGNEQFF.